Sequencing of this T cell receptor beta chain was carried out in a study of CD8+CD57+ T cells in acquired aplastic anemia. Background on the study: Isolated CD4+ and CD8+ cells, once sorted, yielded DNA averaging around 2.9 ug.

Sequencing involved patients with CD8+CD57+ cell expansion previously shown by flow cytometry. Regarding the study as a whole: With respect to CD8+ Simpson's diversity, patients and controls did not differ significantly. Overlap between patients and controls comprised about 28 CD8+ CDR3 sequences.

Template material for TCR beta VDJ and CDR3 profiling consisted of genomic DNA. Via MiXCR, TCRdb re-called the reads, giving one row per CDR3 protein. The sample has 150,000 to 180,000 distinct CDR3 sequences, about 54% seen once; the top ten hold roughly 12%. Turning to this clonotype: The antigen remains undetermined.

The CDR3 consists of 11 residues. V was trimmed by 4 bases and J by 10 bases, leaving 11 bases between them. Germline assignment: CDR1 SQVTM and CDR2 ANQGSEA. The rearrangement joins TRBV29-1 to TRBJ2-1; the D gene is possibly TRBD2 (5 bases). The TCR sequence derives from a human donor with aplastic anemia. Sequenced material: sorted CD4+, CD8+, or CD8+CD57+ T cells (not recorded which) from PBMCs. This chain's CDR3 is CSVVRAREQFF. In nucleotides, the CDR3 is TGCAGCGTTGTGAGGGCTCGCGAGCAGTTCTTC.